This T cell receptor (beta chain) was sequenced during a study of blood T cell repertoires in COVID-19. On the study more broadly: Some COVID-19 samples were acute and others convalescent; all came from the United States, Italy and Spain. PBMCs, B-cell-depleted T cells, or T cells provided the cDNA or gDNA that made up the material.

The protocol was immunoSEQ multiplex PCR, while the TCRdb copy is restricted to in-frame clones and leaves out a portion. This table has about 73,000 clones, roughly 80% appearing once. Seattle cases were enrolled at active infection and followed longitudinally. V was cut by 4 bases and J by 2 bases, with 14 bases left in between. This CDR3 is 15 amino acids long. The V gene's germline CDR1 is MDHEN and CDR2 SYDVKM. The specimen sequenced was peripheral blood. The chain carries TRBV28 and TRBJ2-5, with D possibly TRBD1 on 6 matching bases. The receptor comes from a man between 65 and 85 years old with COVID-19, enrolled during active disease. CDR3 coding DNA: TGTGCCAGCAGTTCAGCCGGGACAAGTCAAGAGACCCAGTACTTC. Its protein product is CASSSAGTSQETQYF. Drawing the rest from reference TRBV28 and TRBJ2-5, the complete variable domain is DVKVTQSSRYLVKRTGEKVFLECVQDMDHENMFWYRQDPGLGLRLIYFSYDVKMKEKGDIPEGYSVSREKKERFSLILESASTNQTSMYLCASSSAGTSQETQYFGPGTRLLVL.